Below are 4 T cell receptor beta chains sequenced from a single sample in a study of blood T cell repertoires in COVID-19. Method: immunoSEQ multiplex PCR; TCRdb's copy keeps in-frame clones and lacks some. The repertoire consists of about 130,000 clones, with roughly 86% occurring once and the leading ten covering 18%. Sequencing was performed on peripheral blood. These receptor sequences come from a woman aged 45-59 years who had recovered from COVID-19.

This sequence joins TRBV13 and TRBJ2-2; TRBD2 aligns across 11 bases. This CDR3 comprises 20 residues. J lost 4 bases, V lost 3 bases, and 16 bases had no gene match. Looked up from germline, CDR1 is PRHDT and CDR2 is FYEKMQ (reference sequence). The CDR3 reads CASSFLLSTSGKLATGELFF. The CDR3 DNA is TGTGCCAGCAGCTTCCTCCTTTCGACTAGCGGGAAGTTGGCCACCGGGGAGCTGTTTTTT.

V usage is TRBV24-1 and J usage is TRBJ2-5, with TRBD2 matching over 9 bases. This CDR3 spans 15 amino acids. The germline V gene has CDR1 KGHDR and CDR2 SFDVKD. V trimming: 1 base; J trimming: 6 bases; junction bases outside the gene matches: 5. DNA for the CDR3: TGTGCCACCAGTGATTTTAGCGCGGGAGGGAAGACCCAGTACTTC. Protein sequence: CATSDFSAGGKTQYF.

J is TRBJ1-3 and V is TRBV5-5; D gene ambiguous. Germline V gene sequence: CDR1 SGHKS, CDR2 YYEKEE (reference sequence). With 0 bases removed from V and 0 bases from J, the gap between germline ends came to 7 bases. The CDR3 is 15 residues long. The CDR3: CASSLGPDSGNTIYF. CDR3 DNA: TGTGCCAGCAGCTTGGGGCCCGACTCTGGAAACACCATATATTTT.

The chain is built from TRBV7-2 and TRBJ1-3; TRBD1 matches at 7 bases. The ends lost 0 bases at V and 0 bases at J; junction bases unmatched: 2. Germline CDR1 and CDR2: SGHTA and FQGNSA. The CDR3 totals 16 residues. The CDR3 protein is CASSLARTGSGNTIYF. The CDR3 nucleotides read TGTGCCAGCAGCTTAGCGAGGACAGGCTCTGGAAACACCATATATTTT. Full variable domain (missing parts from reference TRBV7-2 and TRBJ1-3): GAGVSQSPSNKVTEKGKDVELRCDPISGHTALYWYRQSLGQGLEFLIYFQGNSAPDKSGLPSDRFSAERTGGSVSTLTIQRTQQEDSAVYLCASSLARTGSGNTIYFGEGSWLTVV.